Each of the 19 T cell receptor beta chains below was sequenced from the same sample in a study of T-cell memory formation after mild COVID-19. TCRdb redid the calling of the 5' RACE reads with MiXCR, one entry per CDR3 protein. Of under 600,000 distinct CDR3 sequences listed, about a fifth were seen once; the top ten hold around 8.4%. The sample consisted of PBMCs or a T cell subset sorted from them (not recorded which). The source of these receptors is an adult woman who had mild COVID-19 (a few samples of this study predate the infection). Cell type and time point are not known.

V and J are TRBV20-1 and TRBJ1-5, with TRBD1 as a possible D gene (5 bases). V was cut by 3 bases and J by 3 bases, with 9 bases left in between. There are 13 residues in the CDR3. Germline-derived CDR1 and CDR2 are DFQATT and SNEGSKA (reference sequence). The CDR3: CSASPGNNQPQHF. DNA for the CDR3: TGCAGTGCTAGCCCAGGGAACAATCAGCCCCAGCATTTT.

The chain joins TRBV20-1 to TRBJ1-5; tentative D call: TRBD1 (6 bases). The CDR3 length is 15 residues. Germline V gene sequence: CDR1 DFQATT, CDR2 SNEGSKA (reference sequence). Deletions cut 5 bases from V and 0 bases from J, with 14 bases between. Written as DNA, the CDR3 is TGCAGTGCTCAGGCGGGGGCGGGTAGCAATCAGCCCCAGCATTTT. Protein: CSAQAGAGSNQPQHF.

Here the CDR3 reads CASSWRPSAGELFF. The CDR3 region has the DNA TGTGCCAGCAGCTGGCGCCCGTCCGCTGGGGAGCTGTTTTTT. The gene calls are TRBV7-2 and TRBJ2-2; D remains unclear. The CDR3 has 14 residues. Germline CDR1 and CDR2: SGHTA and FQGNSA. Trimming stripped 4 bases from V and 8 bases from J, with 14 bases between.

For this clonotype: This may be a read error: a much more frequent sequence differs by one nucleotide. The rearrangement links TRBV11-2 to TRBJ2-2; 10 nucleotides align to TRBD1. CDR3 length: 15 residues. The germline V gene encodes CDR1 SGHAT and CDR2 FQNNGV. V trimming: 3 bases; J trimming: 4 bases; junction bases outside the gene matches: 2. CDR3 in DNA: TGTGCCAGCAGCTTTTGGACAGGGGGCACCGGGGAGCTGTTTTTT. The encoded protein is CASSFWTGGTGELFF.

The CDR3 reads CASGPRDRGDSPLHF. CDR3 nucleotide sequence: TGTGCCAGCGGCCCGAGGGACAGGGGCGATTCACCCCTCCACTTT. The chain has TRBV7-9 and TRBJ1-6; 10 bases agree with TRBD1. Per germline, CDR1 SEHNR and CDR2 FQNEAQ (reference sequence). This CDR3 has 15 amino acids. J gave up 8 bases and V 8 bases, and 9 bases lay outside the gene matches.

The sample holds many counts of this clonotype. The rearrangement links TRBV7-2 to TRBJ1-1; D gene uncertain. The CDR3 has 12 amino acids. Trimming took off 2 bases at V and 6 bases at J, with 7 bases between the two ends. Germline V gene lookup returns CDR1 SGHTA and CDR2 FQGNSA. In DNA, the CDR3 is TGTGCCAGCAGCTTACAGTGGGCTGAAGCTTTCTTT. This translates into CASSLQWAEAFF.

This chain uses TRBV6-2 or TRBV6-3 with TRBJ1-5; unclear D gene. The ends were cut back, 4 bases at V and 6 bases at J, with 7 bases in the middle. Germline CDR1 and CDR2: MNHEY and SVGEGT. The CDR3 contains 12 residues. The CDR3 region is CASSSYGQPQHF. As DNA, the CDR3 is TGTGCCAGCAGTTCGTATGGTCAGCCCCAGCATTTT.

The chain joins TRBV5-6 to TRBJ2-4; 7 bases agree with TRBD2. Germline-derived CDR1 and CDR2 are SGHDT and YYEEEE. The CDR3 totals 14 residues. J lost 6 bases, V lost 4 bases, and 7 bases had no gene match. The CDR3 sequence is CASSTGGGLNIQYF. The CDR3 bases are TGTGCCAGCAGCACTGGGGGGGGTTTAAACATTCAGTACTTC.

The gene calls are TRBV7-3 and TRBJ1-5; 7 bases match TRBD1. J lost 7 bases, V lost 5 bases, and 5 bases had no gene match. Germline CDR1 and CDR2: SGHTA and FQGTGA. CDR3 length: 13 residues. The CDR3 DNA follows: TGTGCCAGCAGCCCTCAGGGGGGGCAGCCCCAGCATTTT. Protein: CASSPQGGQPQHF.

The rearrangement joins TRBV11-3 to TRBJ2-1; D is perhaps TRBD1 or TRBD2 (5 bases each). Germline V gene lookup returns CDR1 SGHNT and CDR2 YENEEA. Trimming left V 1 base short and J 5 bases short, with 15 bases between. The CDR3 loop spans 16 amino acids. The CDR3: CASSLADKGTDNEQFF. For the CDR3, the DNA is TGTGCCAGCAGCTTAGCCGATAAGGGGACCGACAATGAGCAGTTCTTC.

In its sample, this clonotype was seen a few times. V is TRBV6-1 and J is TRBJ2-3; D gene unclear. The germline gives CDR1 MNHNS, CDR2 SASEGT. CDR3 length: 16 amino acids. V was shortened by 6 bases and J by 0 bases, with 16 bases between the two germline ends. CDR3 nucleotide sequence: TGTGCCAGCAGGCAGAGACTGACCTCTAGCACAGATACGCAGTATTTT. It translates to CASRQRLTSSTDTQYF.

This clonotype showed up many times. The CDR3 coding sequence is TGTGCCACCAGTGATTGGACAGCGAACACCGGGGAGCTGTTTTTT. Encoded protein: CATSDWTANTGELFF. The rearrangement links TRBV24-1 to TRBJ2-2; maybe TRBD1 (6 bases). V was shortened by 2 bases and J by 0 bases, with 6 bases between the two germline ends. CDR3 length: 15 amino acids. Germline CDR1 reads KGHDR; CDR2 reads SFDVKD.

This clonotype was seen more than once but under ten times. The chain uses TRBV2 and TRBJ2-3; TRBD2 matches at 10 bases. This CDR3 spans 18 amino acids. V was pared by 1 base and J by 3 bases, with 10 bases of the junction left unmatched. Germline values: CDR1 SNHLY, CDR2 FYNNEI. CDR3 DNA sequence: TGTGCCAGCAGTGAAGATTCCGGGACTAGCGATTGGACAGATACGCAGTATTTT. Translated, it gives CASSEDSGTSDWTDTQYF.

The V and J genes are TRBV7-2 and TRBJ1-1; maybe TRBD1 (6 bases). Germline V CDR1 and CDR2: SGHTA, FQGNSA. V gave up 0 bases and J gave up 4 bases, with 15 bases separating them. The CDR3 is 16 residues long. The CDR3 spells CASSLAAGARGTEAFF. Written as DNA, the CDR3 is TGTGCCAGCAGCTTAGCGGCGGGGGCCCGGGGCACTGAAGCTTTCTTT.

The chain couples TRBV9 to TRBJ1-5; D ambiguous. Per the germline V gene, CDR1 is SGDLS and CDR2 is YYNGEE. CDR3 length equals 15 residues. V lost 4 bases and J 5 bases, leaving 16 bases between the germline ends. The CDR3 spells CASSQNGVWDQPQHF. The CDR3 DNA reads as TGTGCCAGCAGCCAAAACGGGGTTTGGGATCAGCCCCAGCATTTT.

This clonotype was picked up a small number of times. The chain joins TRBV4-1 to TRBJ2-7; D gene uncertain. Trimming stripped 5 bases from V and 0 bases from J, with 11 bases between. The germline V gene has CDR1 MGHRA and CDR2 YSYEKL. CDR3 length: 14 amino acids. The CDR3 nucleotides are TGCGCCAGCAGCGAACATCGGAGCTCCTACGAGCAGTACTTC. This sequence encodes CASSEHRSSYEQYF.

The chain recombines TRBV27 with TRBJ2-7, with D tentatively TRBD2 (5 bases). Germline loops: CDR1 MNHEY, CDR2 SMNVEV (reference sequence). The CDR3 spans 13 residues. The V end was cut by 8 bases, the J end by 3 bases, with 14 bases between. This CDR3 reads CASRTGKLYEQYF. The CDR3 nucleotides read TGTGCCAGCCGAACGGGAAAGCTCTACGAGCAGTACTTC.

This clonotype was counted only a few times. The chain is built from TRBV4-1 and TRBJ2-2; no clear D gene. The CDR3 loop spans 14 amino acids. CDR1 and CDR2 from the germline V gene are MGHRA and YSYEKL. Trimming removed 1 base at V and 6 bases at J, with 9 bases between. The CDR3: CASSQVGVPGELFF. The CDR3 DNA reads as TGCGCCAGCAGCCAAGTTGGCGTCCCCGGGGAGCTGTTTTTT.

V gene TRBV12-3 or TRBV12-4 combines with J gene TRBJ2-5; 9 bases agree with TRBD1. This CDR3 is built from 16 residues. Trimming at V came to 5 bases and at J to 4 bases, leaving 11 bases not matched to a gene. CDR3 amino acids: CASSPGDRVEGETQYF. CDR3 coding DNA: TGTGCCAGCAGTCCTGGGGACAGGGTGGAGGGAGAGACCCAGTACTTC.